The rows below give T cell receptor beta chains drawn from one sample of a study of blood T cell repertoires in COVID-19. Some clones are missing from TCRdb's copy, which holds only in-frame ones; the method was immunoSEQ multiplex PCR. The sample holds 110,000 to 150,000 clones, 84% seen once. Sequences were obtained from peripheral blood. The receptors were gathered from a man aged 55-75 years with active or convalescent COVID-19. CDR3s include the opening cysteine and the closing phenylalanine or tryptophan. A D gene is named only where the DNA matches it firmly. Expanded clones are given a class, and other clones once, few, many or no size at all.

TRBJ1-5 | . | TRBV6-5 | . | CASRENQPQHF | TGTGCCAGCCGGGAGAATCAGCCCCAGCATTTT
TRBJ1-1 | . | TRBV6-5 | . | CASSTRAGNTEAFF | TGTGCCAGCAGCACGAGAGCAGGGAACACTGAAGCTTTCTTT
TRBJ1-3 | . | TRBV13 | . | CASSLTGTGDTIYF | TGTGCCAGCAGCTTGACTGGGACTGGGGACACCATATATTTT
TRBJ1-1 | . | TRBV5-4 | TRBD1 | CASSLNLPGTGNTEAFF | TGTGCCAGCAGCTTGAACCTTCCCGGGACAGGGAACACTGAAGCTTTCTTT
TRBJ1-1 | . | TRBV30 | TRBD1 | CAWAPGGFGTEAFF | TGTGCCTGGGCCCCAGGGGGCTTCGGCACTGAAGCTTTCTTT
TRBJ1-3 | few | TRBV30 | TRBD1 | CAWTRTGLLSGNTIYF | TGTGCCTGGACCAGGACAGGTCTCCTCTCTGGAAACACCATATATTTT
TRBJ2-1 | few | TRBV3-1/TRBV3-2 | . | CASSQARLPEQFF | TGTGCCAGCAGCCAAGCCAGACTCCCTGAGCAGTTCTTC
TRBJ2-1 | few | TRBV28 | TRBD2 | CASSTRRGGYNEQFF | TGTGCCAGCAGCACTCGGCGCGGGGGGTACAATGAGCAGTTCTTC
TRBJ1-1 | . | TRBV30 | . | CAWSVAWPVSNTEAFF | TGTGCCTGGAGTGTCGCATGGCCAGTTTCGAACACTGAAGCTTTCTTT
TRBJ1-4 | few | TRBV30 | . | CAWSVTRLNEKLFF | TGTGCCTGGAGTGTAACTCGCCTTAATGAAAAACTGTTTTTT
TRBJ1-2 | . | TRBV6-5 | . | CASSFWGSMGYTF | TGTGCCAGCAGTTTTTGGGGCAGCATGGGCTACACCTTC
TRBJ1-5 | once | TRBV7-2 | . | CASSLWPNQPQHF | TGTGCCAGCAGCTTATGGCCGAATCAGCCCCAGCATTTT
TRBJ1-5 | . | TRBV7-2 | . | CASSLTGFRNQPQHF | TGTGCCAGCAGCTTAACAGGGTTTCGGAATCAGCCCCAGCATTTT
TRBJ2-1 | . | TRBV11-3 | . | CASTWRGLPHNEQFF | TGTGCCAGCACCTGGCGGGGCCTACCCCACAATGAGCAGTTCTTC
TRBJ2-7 | . | TRBV27 | TRBD1 | CASSLATGTAVFEQYF | TGTGCCAGCAGTTTAGCAACCGGGACAGCAGTTTTCGAGCAGTACTTC
TRBJ2-3 | . | TRBV5-1 | TRBD1 | CASSLTGQGAPSTDTQYF | TGCGCCAGCAGCTTGACTGGACAGGGTGCCCCTAGCACAGATACGCAGTATTTT
TRBJ1-1 | . | TRBV6-2/TRBV6-3 | . | CASSYLTEAFF | TGTGCCAGCAGTTACCTCACTGAAGCTTTCTTT
TRBJ1-6 | . | TRBV27 | TRBD1 | CASSLSSGQNYNSPLHF | TGTGCCAGCAGTTTATCGTCGGGACAGAACTATAATTCACCCCTCCACTTT
TRBJ2-1 | . | TRBV13 | TRBD2 | CASSLGGRYAYEQFF | TGTGCCAGCAGCTTAGGCGGGAGGTACGCCTATGAGCAGTTCTTC
TRBJ2-1 | . | TRBV6-5 | . | CASIRPRFNEQFF | TGTGCCAGCATACGTCCGAGGTTCAATGAGCAGTTCTTC
TRBJ1-1 | . | TRBV6-5 | TRBD1 | CASSPVTGADTEAFF | TGTGCCAGCAGCCCGGTGACAGGGGCGGACACTGAAGCTTTCTTT
TRBJ2-5 | . | TRBV11-2 | . | CASSSNGETQYF | TGTGCCAGCAGCTCGAACGGAGAGACCCAGTACTTC
TRBJ1-1 | . | TRBV19 | TRBD1 | CASRKDRGNTEAFF | TGTGCCAGTAGGAAAGACAGGGGGAACACTGAAGCTTTCTTT
TRBJ2-5 | . | TRBV5-1 | TRBD2 | CASSSGRGQETQYF | TGCGCCAGCAGCTCCGGGAGGGGCCAAGAGACCCAGTACTTC
TRBJ1-2 | . | TRBV6-5 | . | CASSTGPYGYTF | TGTGCCAGCAGCACAGGGCCCTATGGCTACACCTTC
TRBJ1-2 | . | TRBV10-2 | TRBD1 | CASAGTGAEGYTF | TGCGCCAGCGCTGGGACAGGGGCGGAGGGCTACACCTTC
TRBJ1-4 | . | TRBV4-3 | . | CASSQEGGDLTLSRNEKLFF | TGCGCCAGCAGCCAAGAAGGGGGGGACCTAACGCTGTCGCGTAATGAAAAACTGTTTTTT